These 14 T cell receptor beta chains originate from one sample sequenced in a study of blood T cell repertoires in COVID-19. Sequenced by immunoSEQ multiplex PCR; TCRdb stores in-frame clones only, minus some. The table records a few hundred thousand clones, 65% to 90% of them present only once. Input material: PBMCs or T cells enriched from blood (not recorded which). These receptors originate from a middle-aged woman with acute COVID-19.

The V and J genes are TRBV7-2 and TRBJ2-7, with 8 nucleotides matching TRBD1. The CDR3 runs 15 residues. Trimming at V came to 2 bases and at J to 5 bases, leaving 8 bases not matched to a gene. Germline CDR1 SGHTA, CDR2 FQGNSA. CDR3 region: CASSLRGQGRDEQYF. CDR3 DNA: TGTGCCAGCAGCTTACGAGGACAGGGTAGGGACGAGCAGTACTTC.

The J gene is TRBJ2-7, the V gene TRBV2; a weak D match, TRBD2 (5 bases). CDR1 and CDR2 from the germline V gene are SNHLY and FYNNEI. V was trimmed by 3 bases and J by 1 base, leaving 10 bases between them. The CDR3 loop spans 14 amino acids. CDR3 amino acids: CASSDASSSYEQYF. The CDR3 bases are TGTGCCAGCAGTGACGCTAGCTCATCCTACGAGCAGTACTTC.

The J gene is TRBJ2-5, the V gene TRBV7-9; 7 bases fit TRBD2. Looked up from germline, CDR1 is SEHNR and CDR2 is FQNEAQ (reference sequence). The CDR3 length is 15 residues. V dropped 1 base and J dropped 4; count of bases not matched to a gene: 6. The CDR3 loop reads CASSLGSGRGETQYF. The CDR3 DNA reads as TGTGCCAGCAGCTTAGGGTCAGGGAGGGGAGAGACCCAGTACTTC.

The rearrangement joins TRBV7-9 to TRBJ2-7; the match to TRBD2 covers 9 bases. The CDR3 is 17 residues long. V shed 4 bases and J 5 bases; nucleotides not matched to a gene: 15. Germline V gene data show CDR1 as SEHNR and CDR2 as FQNEAQ (reference sequence). CDR3 DNA: TGTGCCAGCAGCTCAGCGCGGGGGGGAGGGACCTCTAACGAGCAGTACTTC. Residues: CASSSARGGGTSNEQYF.

J is TRBJ1-5 and V is TRBV19, with a possible D match to TRBD1 (6 bases). The ends were cut back, 5 bases at V and 4 bases at J, with 15 bases in the middle. The CDR3 has 15 residues. Germline lookup yields CDR1 LNHDA and CDR2 SQIVND (reference sequence). The CDR3: CASSQQGALNQPQHF. CDR3 coding DNA: TGTGCCAGTAGTCAACAGGGAGCTTTGAATCAGCCCCAGCATTTT.

V and J are TRBV7-9 and TRBJ2-5, with D possibly TRBD1 on 6 matching bases. The CDR3 length is 14 residues. V lost 5 bases, J lost 4 bases, and 14 bases lay in between. CDR1 SEHNR and CDR2 FQNEAQ come from the germline V gene (reference sequence). The CDR3 is CASSRDRLGETQYF. In nucleotides, the CDR3 is TGTGCCAGCAGCCGTGACAGGTTGGGAGAGACCCAGTACTTC.

The rearrangement links TRBV19 to TRBJ2-6, with a weak D call TRBD1 (6 bases). CDR1 and CDR2 (germline): LNHDA, SQIVND (reference sequence). The CDR3 is 15 residues long. The CDR3 DNA reads TGTGCTTCAATGGGGACAAACTCTGGGGCCAACGTCCTGACTTTC. It specifies CASMGTNSGANVLTF.

CDR3 protein: CASSLRDRYEKLFF. The DNA of the CDR3 is TGTGCCAGCAGCTTACGGGACAGATACGAAAAACTGTTTTTT. The chain couples TRBV7-6 to TRBJ1-4; 7 nucleotides match TRBD1. CDR3 length equals 14 residues. The germline V gene encodes CDR1 SGHVS and CDR2 FNYEAQ. V trimming: 2 bases; J trimming: 8 bases; junction bases outside the gene matches: 5.

The chain carries TRBV30 and TRBJ1-1, with 7 bases aligning to TRBD1. Germline CDR1 and CDR2: GTSNPN and SVGIG (reference sequence). V was clipped by 5 bases and J by 10 bases; unmatched bases: 7. The CDR3 contains 11 residues. CDR3 loop: CAWYGGGGAFF. For the CDR3, the DNA is TGTGCCTGGTACGGAGGGGGCGGAGCTTTCTTT.

V and J are TRBV6-4 and TRBJ1-5, with TRBD1 as a possible D gene (6 bases). Deletions cut 6 bases from V and 7 bases from J, with 13 bases between. The CDR3 sequence is 13 residues long. Germline V gene sequence: CDR1 MRHNA, CDR2 SNTAGT. The CDR3 reads CASSVDRWQPQHF. The CDR3 DNA is TGTGCCAGCAGCGTTGACAGGTGGCAGCCCCAGCATTTT.

The rearrangement joins TRBV28 to TRBJ1-5, with TRBD1 matching over 8 bases. Germline V gene data show CDR1 as MDHEN and CDR2 as SYDVKM. CDR3 length: 15 amino acids. The trim removed 5 bases at V and 6 bases at J, leaving 9 bases unmatched. The CDR3: CASSEDRVLSQPQHF. CDR3 bases: TGTGCCAGCAGTGAGGACAGGGTTTTATCTCAGCCCCAGCATTTT.

This clone was seen more than once but under ten times. The genes are TRBV23-1 and TRBJ1-2, with D unclear. TRBV23-1 is sorted into the ORF group, with uncertain function. V lost 3 bases to trimming and J lost 6 bases, with 8 bases between them. There are 12 residues in the CDR3. The CDR3 loop reads CASSHTPNGYTF. The CDR3 bases are TGCGCCAGCAGTCATACCCCTAATGGCTACACCTTC.

This chain links TRBV5-1 with TRBJ1-1, with 11 bases aligning to TRBD1. J was trimmed by 0 bases and V by 4 bases; bases with no gene match: 5. Germline CDR1 is SGHRS and CDR2 is YFSETQ. The CDR3 loop spans 16 amino acids. Here the CDR3 reads CASSPGTGGLNTEAFF. CDR3 sequence (DNA): TGCGCCAGCAGCCCCGGGACAGGGGGTTTGAACACTGAAGCTTTCTTT.

This clone was seen just once. The chain links TRBV19 to TRBJ2-3, with 9 bases matching TRBD2. Trimming took 3 bases from V and 1 from J; bases not matched to a gene: 20. The CDR3 covers 21 residues. The V gene's germline CDR1 is LNHDA and CDR2 SQIVND (reference sequence). The CDR3 nucleotides are TGTGCCAGTAGTATGAATAGGGGGAAGTTGGCTAGCGGGACCCGCACAGATACGCAGTATTTT. Protein product: CASSMNRGKLASGTRTDTQYF.